The T cell receptor beta chain described here comes from a study of T cell responses to AZD1222 COVID-19 vaccine (dated by TCRdb to the early 2020s). About the full investigation: A total of around 240 trial participants underwent TCR sequencing, of whom around 210 had received two doses of AZD1222 and some 26 had received two doses of the MenACWY control vaccine. Trial participants were enrolled by age into 18-55, 56-69 and 70-plus year subgroups, with approximately 150, 30 and 60 TCR-sequenced participants respectively. The paper as a whole reports these results and caveats: Epitopes outside the regions mutated in the B.1.351 and B.1.1.7 variants were reportedly recognized by nearly half of the unique spike-specific TCRs. The vaccine-associated CD4 TCRs covered the entire spike protein, and the dominant responses fell in regions 160-218 and 743-854. Only a handful of AZD1222 recipients were SARS-CoV-2 seropositive at baseline, limiting conclusions about previously exposed vaccinees. Participants were mostly white British, with more females than males. The authors suggested clonal diversity may have been underestimated. Because no day 14 peak-response samples were available, repertoires were characterized only after the peak T cell response. After two AZD1222 doses, spike-specific TCR breadth and depth were significantly higher than at day 0 and than in MenACWY recipients. In the small 56-69-year group, the increase in depth fell short of significance, most likely because of low power.

The sample's time point label is to be understood as: about 28 days (+/-7) after the second vaccine dose. AZD1222 recipients whose second dose came at about 4 weeks and those whose second dose came at about 12 weeks were combined into one group, since spike-specific TCR depth and breadth did not differ between the two schedules. Vaccinee samples were obtained from the UK trials COV001 and COV002, which included a single-blind randomized controlled phase 2/3 trial of AZD1222 (ChAdOx1 nCoV-19) in healthy adults. Trial participant PBMC samples were collected at day 0 and day 28 after the second dose for TCRbeta chain sequencing. The CDR3 has 13 amino acids, counting the end cysteine and phenylalanine. Just CDR3 DNA is preserved here, 39 bases in frame from base 1. CDR1 and CDR2, looked up from the germline V gene, are MNHEY and SVGAGI. The germline ends are 11 bases apart after V is trimmed by 5 bases and J by 7 bases.

The CDR3 regions of human TCRbeta chains were analyzed by immunosequencing. For the original study's pipeline: TCRs in the repertoires were matched against a reference library of SARS-CoV-2-specific TCRs that had been generated with the MIRA antigen-specificity platform. Breadth was defined as the fraction of unique TCRs that were SARS-CoV-2-associated. Depth was defined as the fraction of total T cells that were SARS-CoV-2-associated. Using the MIRA data, every spike-specific TCR was mapped to the spike region that the TCR reacted to and assigned to either a CD4 or a CD8 class. Log10-transformed breadth and depth values were compared by one-way ANOVA with Sidak's multiple comparisons tests. TCRdb retrieved this table from immuneACCESS and kept in-frame rearrangements only. Not all clones are present; in checked studies, unresolved V genes account for under half, and no reason is known for the remainder. The V and J calls and clone size were taken over from that table, and D and trimming were inferred from the DNA. This sample is represented by some 120,000 clones; 84% of them were singletons. The ten largest clones capture around 27% of the sample.

A word on this clone: The antigen this receptor binds is unknown. The sample holds no much larger clone one base away, and base qualities are not on file.

Here the chain combines TRBV6-5 and TRBJ1-4, with the D gene not clear enough to name. The receptor's source is an adult who received the AZD1222 COVID-19 vaccine. Here the sequenced sample was peripheral blood, taken 28 days after the second AZD1222 dose. The DNA reads as follows: TGTGCCAGCAGTACGGGCAGACCTGAAAAACTGTTTTTT. Its translation is CASSTGRPEKLFF.